The clone carrying this TCR beta chain has a handful of counts. The data were taken from a study of CD8 T cells in Susac syndrome. Random hexamers were used to reverse transcribe roughly 0.45 to 1 ug of RNA. MiXCR, applied by TCRdb to the immunoSEQ multiplex PCR reads, yields one record per CDR3 protein. Of hundreds of thousands of distinct CDR3 sequences listed, approximately 90% are singletons. This receptor was identified in a human donor with multiple sclerosis. Sequenced sample: CD8+ T cells from PBMCs.

CDR3: CSVVTSFPEQYF. CDR3 coding DNA: TGCAGCGTTGTGACTAGTTTTCCCGAGCAGTACTTC. The chain employs TRBV29-1 and TRBJ2-7, with D perhaps TRBD2 (6 bases). V lost 4 bases and J lost 6, with 13 bases in between. There are 12 residues in the CDR3. Germline V gene sequence: CDR1 SQVTM, CDR2 ANQGSEA.